This is a list of T cell receptor beta chains from one sample in a study of chemoradiotherapy in HPV16-positive cancers. TCRdb keeps only in-frame clones here, not all; method: immunoSEQ multiplex PCR. The data contain more than 5,000 clones, roughly 85% of them singletons. Sequenced material: tumor tissue, taken from a patient who underwent chemoradiotherapy. These receptors came from a human donor with HPV-associated anogenital cancer. The CDR3 runs from the conserved cysteine through the conserved F or W.

CDR3aa: CATATGNTGELFF
j_gene: TRBJ2-2
v_gene: TRBV10-3

CDR3aa: CASSTGSPTGETQYF
j_gene: TRBJ2-5
v_gene: TRBV7-6

CDR3aa: CASSLGSVGELFF
j_gene: TRBJ2-2
v_gene: TRBV11-3

CDR3aa: CASSYSYHKGNEKLFF
j_gene: TRBJ1-4
v_gene: TRBV6-5

CDR3aa: CASSDGGGASDTQYF
j_gene: TRBJ2-3
v_gene: TRBV10-1

CDR3aa: CASSTDRDQPQHF
j_gene: TRBJ1-5
v_gene: TRBV6-4

CDR3aa: CASSPIVSGTGRNTEAFF
j_gene: TRBJ1-1
v_gene: TRBV7-7

CDR3aa: CAISFRDSQETQYF
j_gene: TRBJ2-5
v_gene: TRBV10-3

CDR3aa: CASSRRAGGETKDIQYF
j_gene: TRBJ2-4
v_gene: TRBV7-8

CDR3aa: CASAKGRDTSYGYTF
j_gene: TRBJ1-2
v_gene: TRBV6-1

CDR3aa: CASSLGAPYEQYF
j_gene: TRBJ2-7
v_gene: TRBV7-9

CDR3aa: CASRSTDTQYF
j_gene: TRBJ2-3
v_gene: TRBV2

CDR3aa: CASSRDRRTDTQYF
j_gene: TRBJ2-3
v_gene: TRBV4-1

CDR3aa: CASSIYVQGEQFF
j_gene: TRBJ2-1
v_gene: TRBV7-3

CDR3aa: CSVQGRESVGYTF
j_gene: TRBJ1-2
v_gene: TRBV29-1

CDR3aa: CASSFRGGDTQYF
j_gene: TRBJ2-3
v_gene: TRBV27

CDR3aa: CSGRAGGSNEQFF
j_gene: TRBJ2-1
v_gene: TRBV29-1

CDR3aa: CASRGTRGGGAEQFF
j_gene: TRBJ2-1
v_gene: TRBV2

CDR3aa: CASSEFGGRDSPLHF
j_gene: TRBJ1-6
v_gene: TRBV25-1

CDR3aa: CASSLRTGTGNEQFF
j_gene: TRBJ2-1
v_gene: TRBV5-6

CDR3aa: CSVRTGKDSPLHF
j_gene: TRBJ1-6
v_gene: TRBV29-1

CDR3aa: CASSWELLGTKNIQYF
j_gene: TRBJ2-4
v_gene: TRBV7-2

CDR3aa: CASSLVGQGALPYGYTF
j_gene: TRBJ1-2
v_gene: TRBV7-2

CDR3aa: CASSGRTYGYTF
j_gene: TRBJ1-2
v_gene: TRBV28

CDR3aa: CASSKPTSYGDTQYF
j_gene: TRBJ2-3
v_gene: TRBV11-2

CDR3aa: CASSLDRPTDTQYF
j_gene: TRBJ2-3
v_gene: TRBV5-1

CDR3aa: CSVSRGNTIYF
j_gene: TRBJ1-3
v_gene: TRBV29-1

CDR3aa: CAISKGQGDGYTF
j_gene: TRBJ1-2
v_gene: TRBV10-3

CDR3aa: CASRKTVSTNTEAFF
j_gene: TRBJ1-1
v_gene: TRBV5-1

CDR3aa: CASRTSGASIDSDTQYF
j_gene: TRBJ2-3
v_gene: TRBV9

CDR3aa: CVRSSTDRVYNEQFF
j_gene: TRBJ2-1
v_gene: TRBV7-5

CDR3aa: CASKLRFGDQPQHF
j_gene: TRBJ1-5
v_gene: TRBV27

CDR3aa: CASSLEVVGSREQFF
j_gene: TRBJ2-1
v_gene: TRBV7-2

CDR3aa: CASSPPSADNTEAFF
j_gene: TRBJ1-1
v_gene: TRBV7-6

CDR3aa: CASSMKTGMVVNEQFF
j_gene: TRBJ2-1
v_gene: TRBV19

CDR3aa: CACPARGHYGYTF
j_gene: TRBJ1-2
v_gene: TRBV30

CDR3aa: CASAKSGGSEQYF
j_gene: TRBJ2-7
v_gene: TRBV10-2

CDR3aa: CASSKDERFNEQFF
j_gene: TRBJ2-1
v_gene: TRBV7-9

CDR3aa: CAISTQTGSYGYTF
j_gene: TRBJ1-2
v_gene: TRBV10-3

CDR3aa: CAWTTLRGSGGAGLTQYF
j_gene: TRBJ2-3
v_gene: TRBV30

CDR3aa: CASSILSGGFSEQYF
j_gene: -
v_gene: TRBV19

CDR3aa: CASSLNFGRGAKNIQYF
j_gene: TRBJ2-4
v_gene: TRBV7-9